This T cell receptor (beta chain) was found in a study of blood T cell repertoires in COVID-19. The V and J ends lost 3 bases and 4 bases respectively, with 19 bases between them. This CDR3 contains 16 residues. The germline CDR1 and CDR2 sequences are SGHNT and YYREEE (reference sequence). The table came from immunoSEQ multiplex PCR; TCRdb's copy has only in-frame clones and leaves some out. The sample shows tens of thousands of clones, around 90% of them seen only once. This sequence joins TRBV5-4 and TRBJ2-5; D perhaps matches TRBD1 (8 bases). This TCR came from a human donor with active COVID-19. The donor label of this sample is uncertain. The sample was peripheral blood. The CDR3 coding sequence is TGTGCCAGCAGCTCCTTCGGACAGGGAGGGGGAGAGACCCAGTACTTC. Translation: CASSSFGQGGGETQYF.